This T cell receptor beta chain was identified during a study of blood T cells in healthy people across ages (dated by TCRdb to the mid-2010s). Broadly, across the study: In model experiments, roughly one uniquely barcoded TCR beta cDNA molecule per two T cells was captured by template switching. For two donors (one aged 18 to 30 and one aged 80 or older), the study analyzed two additional independent replicas of 1 million unique cDNA reads from the same blood draw. To avoid experimental bias, donors of different ages were distributed randomly across sequencing lanes. Four age groups were formed from the donors: young (average approximately 15 years), middle-aged (around 37), aged (roughly 58) and long-lived (approximately 78). The study measured age-related changes in TCR beta repertoire diversity using deep sequencing normalized with unique cDNA molecular identifiers. The paper's findings and limits, for the study overall: Compared with the aged group, the long-lived group had more naive CD4+ T cells, fewer expanded clones and increased TCR diversity, a pattern suggesting age selection. Total diversity estimates from one million sequenced T cells were considered lower bounds and underestimates. As age increased, observed TCR beta diversity per million T cells dropped in a roughly linear way, and a significant reduction was already evident by age 40. A strong correlation was found between observed TCR beta diversity and the percentage of naive T cells measured by flow cytometry. Because the CMV infection status of the donors was unknown, age-related changes in expanded clonotypes may potentially have been confounded. Because profiling used bulk unsorted PBMCs, naive and antigen-experienced compartments could not be compared conclusively.

To prepare the library, 5' RACE was applied. The instrument was an Illumina HiSeq 2500. A second 7 to 11 cycle PCR used a sample-barcoded 5' primer and a J-beta primer mix. A template-switch 5' adaptor carrying 12 random nucleotides introduced a unique molecular identifier onto each TCR beta cDNA molecule. Each sample yielded at least 3 million CDR3-containing paired-end reads. First-strand cDNA synthesis was performed from all RNA using the Mint cDNA synthesis kit, with priming by a TRBC-specific oligonucleotide. Following uracil-DNA glycosylase treatment, all cDNA underwent a first 18-cycle PCR with the universal primers M1SS and BC2_uni_R. On the study's bioinformatics: For normalization, 1 million high-quality reads, each with a distinct molecular identifier, were randomly selected from each sample. Reads with shared molecular identifiers were discarded instead of being binned into consensus sequences. MiTCR, set to a Q25 quality threshold and the strictest error-elimination algorithm, was used for CDR3 identification, clonotype clustering and error correction. A nonparametric unseen species model using Euler transformation provided a lower-bound estimate of total TCR beta diversity. The public reads were reprocessed in TCRdb via fastp at Q25 and MiXCR, keeping in-frame beta chains. CDR3 protein sequences are deduplicated, and each keeps its most common genes and DNA. The V and J calls follow TCRdb's processing rather than the paper's. In all, the sample holds about 1.5 million distinct CDR3 sequences, and under 55% of those were seen once. Around 4% of the sample is taken by the ten largest.

The germline ends are 9 bases apart after V is trimmed by 1 base and J by 1 base. Including cysteine and phenylalanine, the CDR3 has 15 amino acids. Only the CDR3 portion is preserved as DNA: 45 bases, with reading frame beginning at the first base. The germline V gene (reference sequence) sets CDR1 to SEHNR and CDR2 to FQNEAQ. As to this clonotype: There is no known antigen for this receptor. No qualities accompany the bases; no much larger clone lies one base away.

Systemically healthy Caucasian individuals from Russia, 39 in total and aged roughly 6 to 95 years, were included as donors. Roughly 11 milliliters of peripheral blood were drawn from each donor into EDTA-treated Vacutainer tubes. Ficoll-Paque density-gradient centrifugation was used to isolate PBMCs, with at least 7 million per sample. Total RNA was extracted from PBMCs with Trizol reagent, with at least 5 micrograms obtained per sample. For every donor, flow cytometry on a PBMC aliquot measured the percentage of naive CD45RAhigh/CD27high T cells. This clonotype was obtained from a woman in her late teens or twenties in good health. The sample was blood. The sequence joins TRBV7-9 to TRBJ2-3; the D gene is perhaps TRBD2, from 6 matching bases. The CDR3 in this case is CASSLGSSGTDTQYF. Read as DNA, the sequence is TGTGCCAGCAGCTTAGGCTCTAGCGGCACAGATACGCAGTATTTT.